A selection of T cell receptor beta chains follows, all from one sample in a study of blood T cell repertoires in COVID-19. Libraries were prepared by immunoSEQ multiplex PCR; TCRdb keeps only in-frame clonotypes and omits some of them. Of 250,000 to 300,000 clones listed, roughly 85% are singletons. Sequencing input: peripheral blood. These receptors originate from a man aged 50-60 years with active or convalescent COVID-19. Both conserved end residues are part of each CDR3. A D gene is named only where the DNA matches it firmly. Only part of the rows carry a size: once, few, many, or a class if the clone is expanded.

V	J	size	D	DNA	CDR3
TRBV5-4	TRBJ1-2	NA	NA	TGTGCCAGCCGACGGGGGGCAGGGGATTATTTCTACACCTTC	CASRRGAGDYFYTF
TRBV5-4	TRBJ2-3	NA	TRBD1	TGTGCCAGCAGCTTGGTCCCCGTGAAGGGGGCGGATACGCAGTATTTT	CASSLVPVKGADTQYF
TRBV5-6	TRBJ2-3	NA	NA	TGTGCCAGCAGCCCCGGTCTTGGCACAGATACGCAGTATTTT	CASSPGLGTDTQYF
TRBV7-9	TRBJ1-4	NA	NA	TGTGCCAGCAGCTCGGGTGGGAGAGGAGCAACTAATGAAAAACTGTTTTTT	CASSSGGRGATNEKLFF
TRBV7-2	TRBJ2-3	NA	NA	TGTGCCAGCAGCTTGGAGGCCGCGACAGATACGCAGTATTTT	CASSLEAATDTQYF
TRBV3-1/TRBV3-2	TRBJ1-2	few	NA	TGTGCCAGCAGCCAAGGCCCGGAGGGAGGGTATGGCTACACCTTC	CASSQGPEGGYGYTF
TRBV5-4	TRBJ1-2	NA	NA	TGTGCCAGCAGCCCGGACACCGCAAACTATGGCTACACCTTC	CASSPDTANYGYTF
TRBV13	TRBJ2-7	once	NA	TGTGCCAGCAGCTTAGGGACAGATTATTCCTACGAGCAGTACTTC	CASSLGTDYSYEQYF
TRBV6-6	TRBJ1-2	NA	TRBD1	TGTGCCAGCAGTTTGGACAGGGGGCTGGATGGCTACACCTTC	CASSLDRGLDGYTF
TRBV6-5	TRBJ2-3	NA	NA	TGTGCCAGCAGTTCCCACGGTCCGGGAAGCACAGATACGCAGTATTTT	CASSSHGPGSTDTQYF
TRBV6-5	TRBJ1-4	NA	NA	TGTGCCAGCAAGCTATCTGGTGGTAATGAAAAACTGTTTTTT	CASKLSGGNEKLFF
TRBV5-1	TRBJ1-2	NA	TRBD1	TGCGCCAGCAGCCTGGGACAGGGGGACTATGGCTACACCTTC	CASSLGQGDYGYTF
TRBV18	TRBJ1-1	few	NA	TGTGCCAGCTCACCCCGGGTGGGGGCAGGGCAGAACACTGAAGCTTTCTTT	CASSPRVGAGQNTEAFF
TRBV30	TRBJ1-2	NA	NA	TGTGCCTGGAGTTCCCAGGCGACCTATGGCTACACCTTC	CAWSSQATYGYTF
TRBV18	TRBJ2-1	NA	NA	TGTGCCAGCTCACCACCGGGCCCCCGGAATGAGCAGTTCTTC	CASSPPGPRNEQFF
TRBV7-2	TRBJ2-7	NA	NA	TGTGCCAGCAGCTTAACCATCGCTAGCTCCTACGAGCAGTACTTC	CASSLTIASSYEQYF
TRBV5-6	TRBJ2-1	NA	TRBD2	TGTGCCAGCAGCTTGTATACGAGCGGGAGGGGTAGGGGCGGCAATGAGCAGTTCTTC	CASSLYTSGRGRGGNEQFF
TRBV28	TRBJ1-5	NA	NA	TGTGCCAGCAGGGTGCCCCCGGGTCAGCCCCAGCATTTT	CASRVPPGQPQHF
TRBV29-1	TRBJ1-2	few	NA	TGCAGCGTTCGAGGACAGCTGACTGGCACCTTC	CSVRGQLTGTF
TRBV29-1	TRBJ1-2	NA	NA	TGCAGCGTTTATCTAGGGGCTCGGGGCTACACCTTC	CSVYLGARGYTF
TRBV20-1	TRBJ1-1	NA	NA	TGCAGTGCCGCGTGGAACACTGAAGCTTTCTTT	CSAAWNTEAFF
TRBV3-1/TRBV3-2	TRBJ2-6	NA	TRBD1	TGTGCCAGCAGCAGGACAGGGAGCGCACTTGGGGCCAACGTCCTGACTTTC	CASSRTGSALGANVLTF
TRBV6-1	TRBJ2-3	NA	TRBD1	TGTGCCAGCAGTGGAAAGGGACCGGGACAGAGGCTAGATACGCAGTATTTT	CASSGKGPGQRLDTQYF
TRBV29-1	TRBJ2-1	few	NA	TGCAGCGTTGTTGGGACTGCGAGTTCCAATGAGCAGTTCTTC	CSVVGTASSNEQFF